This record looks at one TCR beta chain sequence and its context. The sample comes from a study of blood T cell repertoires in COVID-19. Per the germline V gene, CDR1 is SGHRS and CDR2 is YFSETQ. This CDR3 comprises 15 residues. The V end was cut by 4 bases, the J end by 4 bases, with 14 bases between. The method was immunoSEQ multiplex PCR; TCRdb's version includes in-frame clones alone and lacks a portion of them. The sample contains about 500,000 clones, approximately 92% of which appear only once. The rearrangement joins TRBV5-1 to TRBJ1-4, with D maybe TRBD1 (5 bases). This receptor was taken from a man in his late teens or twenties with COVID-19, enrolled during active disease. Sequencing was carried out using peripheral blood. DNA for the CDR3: TGCGCCAGCAGCCCGGAACAGGTGATTAATGAAAAACTGTTTTTT. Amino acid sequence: CASSPEQVINEKLFF.